This TCR beta chain was identified in a study of cytomegalovirus exposure and HLA in healthy donors. The PCR used 60 Vbeta and 13 Jbeta primers. Clones were read by immunoSEQ multiplex PCR, and TCRdb kept only the in-frame ones, dropping some. Seen here are about 120,000 clones, over 75% observed once, and the top ten hold about 3.9%. Healthy bone marrow donors supplied every sample. Input material: PBMCs. The TCR sequence derives from a young man in good health and CMV-seropositive.

Written as DNA, the CDR3 is TGTGCCAGCAGAGCCCGACAGGCACATCGGGGCGGCTACACCTTC. Amino acid sequence: CASRARQAHRGGYTF. The chain has TRBV2 and TRBJ1-2; possibly TRBD1 for D (6 bases). Germline V gene sequence: CDR1 SNHLY, CDR2 FYNNEI. V was clipped by 6 bases and J by 8 bases, with 22 bases between them. The CDR3 is made up of 15 amino acids.